This entry lists 17 T cell receptor beta chains sequenced from one sample in a study of spatial heterogeneity in lung cancer. Documented time point: sample taken at primary tumor resection. Each CDR3 protein gets one entry after TCRdb re-called the 5' RACE reads with MiXCR. The sample includes tens of thousands of distinct CDR3 sequences, roughly an eighth of them seen just once. The sequencing used PBMCs, collected at surgery. Receptors originate from a male donor with early-stage non-small cell lung cancer.

The CDR3 spells CASSRRDSPDTQYF. For the CDR3, the DNA is TGCGCCAGCAGCCGACGGGACTCCCCAGATACGCAGTATTTT. The chain combines TRBV4-1 with TRBJ2-3; TRBD2 might be the D (6 bases). The CDR3 is 14 amino acids. V lost 4 bases and J lost 4, with 12 bases in between. Germline V gene sequence: CDR1 MGHRA, CDR2 YSYEKL.

This clonotype appeared many times. This chain connects TRBV6-5 to TRBJ2-1; 7 nucleotides line up with TRBD1. In germline, CDR1 is MNHEY, CDR2 SVGAGI. V dropped 5 bases and J dropped 5; count of bases not matched to a gene: 3. The CDR3 sequence is 13 residues long. CDR3 residues: CASSPGTDNEQFF. The DNA for the CDR3 is TGTGCCAGCAGTCCCGGGACAGACAATGAGCAGTTCTTC.

This clonotype was recorded at least ten times. The V and J genes are TRBV5-1 and TRBJ1-1, with TRBD1 identical over 8 bases. This CDR3 is built from 13 residues. Germline V lookup: CDR1 SGHRS, CDR2 YFSETQ. V trimming: 3 bases; J trimming: 3 bases; junction bases outside the gene matches: 1. The CDR3 loop reads CASSSQGDTEAFF. The DNA for the CDR3 is TGCGCCAGCAGCTCACAGGGGGACACTGAAGCTTTCTTT.

The gene calls are TRBV20-1 and TRBJ1-6; TRBD1 aligns across 9 bases. The trim removed 1 base at V and 8 bases at J, leaving 9 bases unmatched. The CDR3 totals 16 residues. CDR1 DFQATT and CDR2 SNEGSKA come from the germline V gene (reference sequence). The CDR3 loop reads CSARATGGLPYSPLHF. CDR3 bases: TGCAGTGCTAGAGCTACAGGGGGCCTTCCCTATTCACCCCTCCACTTT.

The sample holds a few counts of this clonotype. The chain recombines TRBV27 with TRBJ1-1, with unresolved D. V was clipped by 8 bases and J by 1 base, with 11 bases between them. CDR1 is MNHEY, CDR2 SMNVEV, per germline (reference sequence). The CDR3 is 13 residues long. CDR3 region: CASGSHENTEAFF. CDR3 nucleotides: TGTGCCAGCGGTAGTCACGAGAACACTGAAGCTTTCTTT.

The CDR3 spells CATSDGLDTQYF. The CDR3 coding sequence is TGTGCCACCAGTGATGGATTAGATACGCAGTATTTT. The gene calls are TRBV24-1 and TRBJ2-3; D is uncertain. Germline V gives CDR1 KGHDR, CDR2 SFDVKD. This CDR3 region has 12 residues. V lost 3 bases to trimming and J lost 5 bases, with 5 bases between them.

In DNA form, the CDR3 reads TGTGCCAGCAGACGGGGACAGGGAGATGGCTACACCTTC. This codes for CASRRGQGDGYTF. The chain is built from TRBV3-1 and TRBJ1-2, with TRBD1 matching over 9 bases. The trim removed 6 bases at V and 6 bases at J, leaving 5 bases unmatched. The CDR3 length is 13 residues. The germline CDR1 and CDR2 sequences are LGHDT and YNNKEL (reference sequence).

The rearrangement joins TRBV20-1 to TRBJ2-7; 13 bases agree with TRBD2. V trimming: 3 bases; J trimming: 4 bases; junction bases outside the gene matches: 12. Per the germline V gene, CDR1 is DFQATT and CDR2 is SNEGSKA (reference sequence). CDR3 size: 17 residues. This chain's CDR3 is CSASWPGTSGALYEQYF. The CDR3 DNA follows: TGCAGTGCTAGTTGGCCCGGGACTAGCGGGGCTTTATACGAGCAGTACTTC.

Ten or more counts support this clonotype. V is TRBV12-3 or TRBV12-4 and J is TRBJ1-5, with D perhaps TRBD1 (5 bases). The CDR3 sequence is 15 residues long. The V end was cut by 6 bases, the J end by 0 bases, with 12 bases between. The CDR3 DNA reads TGTGCCAGCAGCCCTGACAGCCCTAGCAATCAGCCCCAGCATTTT. Residues: CASSPDSPSNQPQHF.

Remarks on this clonotype: A read error may be the cause here, since a much bigger clone is one base away. The chain employs TRBV10-2 and TRBJ2-7; 7 nucleotides match TRBD1. The CDR3 has 15 amino acids. Germline V gene sequence: CDR1 WSHSY, CDR2 SAAADI. This CDR3 reads CASSESRDSPYVQYF. In DNA, the CDR3 is TGCGCCAGCAGTGAGAGCCGGGACAGCCCCTACGTGCAGTACTTC.

This clonotype was seen more than once but under ten times. The rearrangement uses TRBV5-4 and TRBJ2-2; D remains ambiguous. V was pared by 0 bases and J by 5 bases, with 11 bases between. Germline values: CDR1 SGHNT, CDR2 YYREEE (reference sequence). The CDR3 runs 15 residues. CDR3 region: CASSLDLTKTGELFF. CDR3 in DNA: TGTGCCAGCAGCTTGGATCTCACCAAAACCGGGGAGCTGTTTTTT.

This rearrangement joins TRBV20-1 to TRBJ1-5; D is undetermined. V dropped 1 base and J dropped 7 bases, with 11 bases sitting between them. This CDR3 region has 13 residues. Germline lookup yields CDR1 DFQATT and CDR2 SNEGSKA (reference sequence). In nucleotides, the CDR3 is TGCAGTGCTAGAGCCACTCCGATCCAGCCCCAGCATTTT. Its translation: CSARATPIQPQHF.

The gene calls are TRBV9 and TRBJ2-7; D not resolved. This CDR3 is 12 amino acids long. Germline CDR1 and CDR2: SGDLS and YYNGEE. The V and J ends lost 0 bases and 4 bases respectively, with 5 bases between them. Here the CDR3 reads CASSVDSYEQYF. The CDR3 DNA reads as TGTGCCAGCAGCGTAGACTCTTACGAGCAGTACTTC.

This clonotype has at least ten counts. DNA of the CDR3: TGTGCCACCAGTGATGGAGGAGGCTCCTACAATGAGCAGTTCTTC. Its protein is CATSDGGGSYNEQFF. V and J are TRBV24-1 and TRBJ2-1, with D maybe TRBD2 (5 bases). From germline, CDR1 is KGHDR and CDR2 SFDVKD. The V end was cut by 3 bases, the J end by 0 bases, with 8 bases between. The CDR3 loop spans 15 amino acids.

This clonotype was seen only a few times. The V gene is TRBV4-2, the J gene TRBJ1-4; D gene ambiguous. V lost 5 bases, J lost 0 bases, and 16 bases lay in between. The CDR3 is 17 amino acids. CDR1 and CDR2 (germline): LGHNA, YNFKEQ. CDR3 protein: CASSDAKVAATNEKLFF. CDR3 in DNA: TGTGCCAGCAGCGACGCTAAAGTGGCCGCAACTAATGAAAAACTGTTTTTT.

V and J are TRBV5-1 and TRBJ2-7, with TRBD1 matching over 9 bases. Trimming removed 4 bases from V and 5 bases from J; junction bases left unmatched: 7. This CDR3 comprises 14 residues. Looked up from germline, CDR1 is SGHRS and CDR2 is YFSETQ. The CDR3 spells CASSPQGAQDEQYF. In nucleotides, the CDR3 is TGCGCCAGCAGCCCACAGGGGGCGCAGGACGAGCAGTACTTC.

Ten or more counts support this clonotype. This sequence joins TRBV7-8 and TRBJ2-3; 11 bases agree with TRBD1. CDR3 size: 16 residues. J lost 11 bases, V lost 0 bases, and 10 bases had no gene match. Germline CDR1 and CDR2: SGHVS and FQNEAQ. The CDR3 region has the DNA TGTGCCAGCAGCTTAGCGGGACAGGGGGACGGTAGGCGGCAGTATTTT. Protein: CASSLAGQGDGRRQYF.